This T cell receptor beta chain was recorded in a study of PD-1 blockade in classical Hodgkin lymphoma. Sequencing used immunoSEQ multiplex PCR; TCRdb keeps in-frame clones, though not all of them. The sample shows 99,000 or so clones, roughly 87% of them seen only once. Trimming cost V 1 base and J 2 bases, with 8 bases left between them. The CDR3 length is 14 residues. The germline V gene has CDR1 MDHEN and CDR2 SYDVKM. Study-level results: Significant TCR diversity gains by C4D1 occurred in CD4+ but not CD8+ cells. Compared with healthy donors, newly diagnosed patients reportedly showed lower baseline TCR diversity. Later analyses included only patients treated at least 1 year post-ASCT.

In regard to this clone: Its target is unknown.

Time point noted: cycle 4 day 1 (C4D1), after less than 7 weeks of nivolumab. Every patient relapsed after autologous stem cell transplantation, and brentuximab vedotin exposure varied. Complete response, partial response or progressive disease were the best responses. This sample comprised peripheral blood mononuclear cells (PBMCs), obtained before the fourth cycle of nivolumab. The chain employs TRBV28 and TRBJ2-5, with D unclear. This receptor was taken from a human donor with classical Hodgkin lymphoma. CDR3 amino acids: CASSLLAAQETQYF. CDR3 nucleotides: TGTGCCAGCAGTTTATTGGCAGCACAAGAGACCCAGTACTTC.